These 23 T cell receptor beta chains were all obtained from the same sample, sequenced in a study of T cells expressing NK-cell markers. TCRdb reprocessed the 5' RACE reads, with one entry per CDR3 protein and no DNA. The sample includes 160,000 or so distinct CDR3 sequences. Sequencing input: blood T cells: a sorted CD56 or NKG2C T cell subset, CD4+ or CD8+ T cells, or bulk PBMC T cells (not recorded which). These receptors all come from a woman aged 18 to 69 in good health.

The rearrangement joins TRBV3-1 to TRBJ2-1. Germline CDR1 LGHDT, CDR2 YNNKEL (reference sequence). The CDR3 totals 14 residues. The CDR3 region is CASSQEVFVNEQFF.

The genes are TRBV11-2 and TRBJ2-2; the TRBD2 assignment by TCRdb is unverifiable without DNA. The germline V gene encodes CDR1 SGHAT and CDR2 FQNNGV. The CDR3 sequence is 15 residues long. CDR3 in amino acids: CASSLNSGPTGELFF. Using reference TRBV11-2 and TRBJ2-2 for the parts outside the CDR3, the full variable domain is EAGVAQSPRYKIIEKRQSVAFWCNPISGHATLYWYQQILGQGPKLLIQFQNNGVVDDSQLPKDRFSAERLKGVDSTLKIQPAKLEDSAVYLCASSLNSGPTGELFFGEGSRLTVL.

The chain has TRBV20-1 and TRBJ1-1; TCRdb gives TRBD1 as the D gene, but with no DNA this cannot be confirmed. CDR1 and CDR2 from the germline V gene are DFQATT and SNEGSKA (reference sequence). The CDR3 runs 13 residues. The CDR3 loop is CSAQTGPGTEAFF.

The rearrangement links TRBV3-1 to TRBJ2-1; checking the TCRdb D call of TRBD2 is not possible without DNA. Germline CDR1 reads LGHDT; CDR2 reads YNNKEL (reference sequence). CDR3 length: 16 amino acids. This CDR3 reads CASSPDGGPPWNEQFF.

This chain uses TRBV18 with TRBJ2-7. The CDR3 loop spans 15 amino acids. The germline V gene encodes CDR1 KGHSH and CDR2 LQKENI. The CDR3 here is CASSSTGLASREQYF. Full variable domain (outside the CDR3, taken from reference TRBV18 and TRBJ2-7): NAGVMQNPRHLVRRRGQEARLRCSPMKGHSHVYWYRQLPEEGLKFMVYLQKENIIDESGMPKERFSAEFPKEGPSILRIQQVVRGDSAAYFCASSSTGLASREQYFGPGTRLTVT.

The chain combines TRBV5-4 with TRBJ1-1; TCRdb designates TRBD1, a call that cannot be tested without DNA. Germline CDR1 and CDR2: SGHNT and YYREEE (reference sequence). The CDR3 extends over 13 amino acids. The CDR3 loop is CASRSGTGGQAFF.

This chain joins TRBV5-1 and TRBJ1-2. The CDR3 length is 14 residues. Germline CDR1 reads SGHRS; CDR2 reads YFSETQ. CDR3 amino acids: CASRQASANYGYTF. Together with reference TRBV5-1 and TRBJ1-2, the CDR3 gives the full variable domain: KAGVTQTPRYLIKTRGQQVTLSCSPISGHRSVSWYQQTPGQGLQFLFEYFSETQRNKGNFPGRFSGRQFSNSRSEMNVSTLELGDSALYLCASRQASANYGYTFGSGTRLTVV.

This chain uses TRBV4-2 with TRBJ2-7; checking the TCRdb D call of TRBD1 is not possible without DNA. CDR1 LGHNA and CDR2 YNFKEQ come from the germline V gene. The CDR3 is made up of 13 amino acids. CDR3 protein: CASSPPGAYEQYF.

V usage is TRBV6-1 and J usage is TRBJ1-1; the TRBD1 assignment by TCRdb is unverifiable without DNA. The CDR3 runs to 16 residues. Germline V lookup: CDR1 MNHNS, CDR2 SASEGT. The CDR3 protein is CASSARQGHMNTEAFF.

The chain carries TRBV7-3 and TRBJ2-1; TCRdb's assignment of TRBD2 cannot be checked, as there is no DNA. CDR3 length equals 15 residues. The V gene's germline CDR1 is SGHTA and CDR2 FQGTGA. CDR3 in amino acids: CASSMQGLATNEQFF.

The V gene is TRBV5-1, the J gene TRBJ1-4. There are 14 residues in the CDR3. In germline, CDR1 is SGHRS, CDR2 YFSETQ. The CDR3 loop is CASSLGRTDEKLFF.

The chain has TRBV4-1 and TRBJ2-5; lacking DNA, the TRBD1 call made by TCRdb goes unchecked. Germline V lookup: CDR1 MGHRA, CDR2 YSYEKL. The CDR3 totals 13 residues. CDR3 in amino acids: CASSQGGYETQYF.

The chain joins TRBV30 to TRBJ2-1; TCRdb calls TRBD1, which cannot be checked without DNA. The CDR3 has 14 residues. The germline V gene has CDR1 GTSNPN and CDR2 SVGIG (reference sequence). This chain's CDR3 is CAWSGGGVYNEQFF.

The chain has TRBV20-1 and TRBJ2-3; the D call of TRBD1 rests on TCRdb alone, since no DNA is present to check it. The CDR3 has 13 amino acids. Germline V gene data show CDR1 as DFQATT and CDR2 as SNEGSKA (reference sequence). The CDR3 loop is CSVWRQGTDTQYF.

V and J are TRBV5-6 and TRBJ2-3; the D gene TCRdb calls, TRBD2, cannot be checked with no DNA. CDR3 length equals 16 residues. In germline, CDR1 is SGHDT, CDR2 YYEEEE. The CDR3 reads CASTPLPSLSTDTQYF.

The J gene is TRBJ1-4, the V gene TRBV3-1; TCRdb's assignment of TRBD1 cannot be checked, as there is no DNA. The CDR3 has 18 residues. Germline loops: CDR1 LGHDT, CDR2 YNNKEL (reference sequence). CDR3 loop: CASSPSPGTASTNEKLFF.

The chain recombines TRBV7-3 with TRBJ2-3; TCRdb outputs TRBD2, but without DNA this stays unchecked. This CDR3 spans 17 amino acids. The germline V gene encodes CDR1 SGHTA and CDR2 FQGTGA. The CDR3 is CASSLSLGSGVTDTQYF.

The V and J genes are TRBV2 and TRBJ2-4; the D call from TCRdb, TRBD1, cannot be confirmed without DNA. The CDR3 runs 11 residues. The germline V gene encodes CDR1 SNHLY and CDR2 FYNNEI. Here the CDR3 reads CASGGKNIQYF. The whole variable domain, remainder taken from reference TRBV2 and TRBJ2-4, is EPEVTQTPSHQVTQMGQEVILRCVPISNHLYFYWYRQILGQKVEFLVSFYNNEISEKSEIFDDQFSVERPDGSNFTLKIRSTKLEDSAMYFCASGGKNIQYFGAGTRLSVL.

This chain joins TRBV12-3 or TRBV12-4 and TRBJ1-1; TCRdb's D call, TRBD1, is unchecked because there is no DNA. The CDR3 spans 14 residues. The CDR3 protein is CASSFPGRNTEAFF.

The V and J genes are TRBV6-2 or TRBV6-3 and TRBJ2-7; TCRdb returns TRBD1, unconfirmable since there is no DNA. The CDR3 is made up of 13 amino acids. Germline CDR1 MNHEY, CDR2 SVGEGT. CDR3 sequence reads: CASSYKTDYEQYF.

The J gene is TRBJ2-7, the V gene TRBV5-1; TCRdb calls TRBD2, which cannot be checked without DNA. The CDR3 consists of 14 residues. From germline, CDR1 is SGHRS and CDR2 YFSETQ. CDR3 residues: CASSLESALYEQYF.

V is TRBV28 and J is TRBJ1-1; TCRdb's D call, TRBD1, is unchecked because there is no DNA. The CDR3 spans 12 residues. Germline CDR1 is MDHEN and CDR2 is SYDVKM. The chain's CDR3 is CASSGGATEAFF.

V and J are TRBV18 and TRBJ1-2. The germline V gene encodes CDR1 KGHSH and CDR2 LQKENI. The CDR3 spans 15 residues. The CDR3 reads CASSPKMGATYGYTF.